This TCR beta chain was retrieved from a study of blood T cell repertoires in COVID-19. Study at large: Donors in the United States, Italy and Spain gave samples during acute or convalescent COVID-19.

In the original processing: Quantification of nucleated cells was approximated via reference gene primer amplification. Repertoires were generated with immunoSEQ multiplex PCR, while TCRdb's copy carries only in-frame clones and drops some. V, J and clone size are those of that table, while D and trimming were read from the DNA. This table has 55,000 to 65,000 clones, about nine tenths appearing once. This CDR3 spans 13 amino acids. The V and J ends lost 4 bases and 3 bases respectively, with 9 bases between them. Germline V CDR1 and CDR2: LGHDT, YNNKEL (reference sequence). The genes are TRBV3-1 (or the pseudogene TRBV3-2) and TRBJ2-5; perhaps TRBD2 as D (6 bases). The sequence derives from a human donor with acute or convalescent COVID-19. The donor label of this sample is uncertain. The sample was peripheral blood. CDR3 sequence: CASSPGLEETQYF. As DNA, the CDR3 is TGTGCCAGCAGCCCGGGACTTGAAGAGACCCAGTACTTC.